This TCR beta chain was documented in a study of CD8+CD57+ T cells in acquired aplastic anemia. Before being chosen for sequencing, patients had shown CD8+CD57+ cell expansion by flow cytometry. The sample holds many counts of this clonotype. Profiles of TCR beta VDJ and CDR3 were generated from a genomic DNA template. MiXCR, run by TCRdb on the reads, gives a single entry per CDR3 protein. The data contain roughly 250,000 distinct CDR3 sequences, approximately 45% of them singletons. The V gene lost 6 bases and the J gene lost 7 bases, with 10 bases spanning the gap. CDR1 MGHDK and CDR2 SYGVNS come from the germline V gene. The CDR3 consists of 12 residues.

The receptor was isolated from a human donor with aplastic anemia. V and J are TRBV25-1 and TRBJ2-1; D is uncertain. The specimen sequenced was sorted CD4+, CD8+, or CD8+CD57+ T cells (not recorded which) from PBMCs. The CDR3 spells CASSATANEQFF. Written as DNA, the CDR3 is TGTGCCAGCAGCGCCACTGCTAATGAGCAGTTCTTC.